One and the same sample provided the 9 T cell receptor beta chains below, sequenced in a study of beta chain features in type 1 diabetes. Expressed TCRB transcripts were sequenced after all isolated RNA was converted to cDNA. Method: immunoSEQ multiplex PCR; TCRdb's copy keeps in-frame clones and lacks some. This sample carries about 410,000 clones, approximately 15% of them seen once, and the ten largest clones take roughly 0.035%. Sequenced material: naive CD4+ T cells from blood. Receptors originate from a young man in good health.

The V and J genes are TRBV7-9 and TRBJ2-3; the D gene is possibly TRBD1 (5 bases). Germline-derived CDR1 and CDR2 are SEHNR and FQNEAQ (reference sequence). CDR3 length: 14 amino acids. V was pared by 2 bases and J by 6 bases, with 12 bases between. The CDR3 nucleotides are TGTGCCAGCAGCTTACTAACAGGATCTGATACGCAGTATTTT. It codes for CASSLLTGSDTQYF.

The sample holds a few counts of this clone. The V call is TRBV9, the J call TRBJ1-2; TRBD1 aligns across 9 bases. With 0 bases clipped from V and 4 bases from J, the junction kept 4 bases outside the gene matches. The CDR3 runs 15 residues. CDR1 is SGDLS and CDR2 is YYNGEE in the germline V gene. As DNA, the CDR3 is TGTGCCAGCAGCGTAGCTCCGGGACAGGGCTATGGCTACACCTTC. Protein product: CASSVAPGQGYGYTF. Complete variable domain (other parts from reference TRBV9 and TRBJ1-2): DSGVTQTPKHLITATGQRVTLRCSPRSGDLSVYWYQQSLDQGLQFLIQYYNGEERAKGNILERFSAQQFPDLHSELNLSSLELGDSALYFCASSVAPGQGYGYTFGSGTRLTVV.

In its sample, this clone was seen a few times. As DNA, the CDR3 is TGTGCCAGCAGCCGCCTGGGCGAGCGTGAAAAACTGTTTTTT. Its protein is CASSRLGEREKLFF. This sequence joins TRBV14 and TRBJ1-4; D is undetermined. CDR3 size: 14 residues. The germline V and J ends were trimmed by 4 bases and 7 bases, with 13 bases remaining between them. CDR1 is SGHDN and CDR2 is FVKESK in the germline V gene.

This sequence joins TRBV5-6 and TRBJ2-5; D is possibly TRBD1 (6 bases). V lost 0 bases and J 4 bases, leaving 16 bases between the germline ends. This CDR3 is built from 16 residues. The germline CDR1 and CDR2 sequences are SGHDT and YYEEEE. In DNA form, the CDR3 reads TGTGCCAGCAGCTTGGAGTTGGACAGTGGATCAGAGACCCAGTACTTC. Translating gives CASSLELDSGSETQYF.

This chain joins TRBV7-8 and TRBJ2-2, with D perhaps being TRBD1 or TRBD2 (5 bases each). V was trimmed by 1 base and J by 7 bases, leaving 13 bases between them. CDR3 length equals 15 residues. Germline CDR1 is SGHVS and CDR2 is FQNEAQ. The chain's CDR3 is CASSLEAREIGELFF. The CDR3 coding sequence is TGTGCCAGCAGCTTAGAAGCCAGGGAGATCGGGGAGCTGTTTTTT. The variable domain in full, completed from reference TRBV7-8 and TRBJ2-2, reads GAGVSQSPRYKVAKRGQDVALRCDPISGHVSLFWYQQALGQGPEFLTYFQNEAQLDKSGLPSDRFFAERPEGSVSTLKIQRTQQEDSAVYLCASSLEAREIGELFFGEGSRLTVL.

Here the CDR3 DNA reads TGTGCCATCAGAGGGACACAGGGAAATGAAAAACTGTTTTTT. It yields the protein CAIRGTQGNEKLFF. The rearrangement links TRBV10-3 to TRBJ1-4; D is possibly TRBD1 (6 bases). This CDR3 is 14 amino acids long. V lost 6 bases to trimming and J lost 5 bases, with 13 bases between them. Germline CDR1 and CDR2: ENHRY and SYGVKD.

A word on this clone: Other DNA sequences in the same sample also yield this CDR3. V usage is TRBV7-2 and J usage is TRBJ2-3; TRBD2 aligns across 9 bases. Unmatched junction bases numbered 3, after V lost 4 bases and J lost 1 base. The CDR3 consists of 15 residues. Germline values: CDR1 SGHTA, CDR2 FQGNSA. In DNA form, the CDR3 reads TGTGCCAGCAGCTCAAGGACTAGCGGCACAGATACGCAGTATTTT. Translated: CASSSRTSGTDTQYF.

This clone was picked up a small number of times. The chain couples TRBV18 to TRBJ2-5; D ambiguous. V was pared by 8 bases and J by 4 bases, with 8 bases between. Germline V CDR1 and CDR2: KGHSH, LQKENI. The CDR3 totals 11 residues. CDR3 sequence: CASRELETQYF. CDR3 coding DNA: TGTGCCAGCCGTGAATTAGAGACCCAGTACTTC.

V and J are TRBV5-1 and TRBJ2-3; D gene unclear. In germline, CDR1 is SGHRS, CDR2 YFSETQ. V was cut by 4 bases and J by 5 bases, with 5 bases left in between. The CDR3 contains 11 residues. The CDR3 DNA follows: TGCGCCAGCAGCCAGCAAGATACGCAGTATTTT. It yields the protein CASSQQDTQYF.